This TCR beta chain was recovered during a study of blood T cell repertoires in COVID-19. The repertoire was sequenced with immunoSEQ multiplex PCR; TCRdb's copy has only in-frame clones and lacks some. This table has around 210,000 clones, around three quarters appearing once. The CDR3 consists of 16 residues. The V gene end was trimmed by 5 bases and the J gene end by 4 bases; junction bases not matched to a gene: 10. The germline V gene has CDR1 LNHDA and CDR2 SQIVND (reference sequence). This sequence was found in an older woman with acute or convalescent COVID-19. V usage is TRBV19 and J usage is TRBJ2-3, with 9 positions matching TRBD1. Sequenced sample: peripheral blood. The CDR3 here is CASSAYRGRVSDTQYF. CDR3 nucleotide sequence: TGTGCCAGTAGTGCCTACAGGGGGCGTGTGTCAGATACGCAGTATTTT.